Listed below are T cell receptor beta chains from one sample, sequenced in a study of shared clonotypes between healthy human individuals. The assay was immunoSEQ multiplex PCR, and TCRdb's table has in-frame clones only and misses some. The data contain 2,500,000 or so clones, about nine tenths of them singletons. Source material: naive CD4+ T cells from PBMCs. These receptor sequences come from a man aged 18 to 29 in good health. Some clones in this sample may be carry-over from other donors' samples. The CDR3 runs from the conserved cysteine through the conserved F or W. D genes are given only for firm matches. Size values are once, few and many counts, or a class for expanded clones, and some rows have none.

>TRBD1|TRBJ1-1|-|TRBV28
CASTKSTGDGAEAFF
TGTGCCAGCACTAAATCGACAGGGGATGGGGCTGAAGCTTTCTTT
>-|TRBJ2-2|once|TRBV5-4
CASSLETTELFF
TGTGCCAGCAGCTTGGAAACGACGGAGCTGTTTTTT
>-|TRBJ2-3|-|TRBV11-3
CASPTARLSDTQYF
TGTGCCAGCCCGACGGCCCGGCTCTCAGATACGCAGTATTTT
>-|TRBJ2-2|-|TRBV2
CASKKGENTGELFF
TGTGCCAGCAAGAAGGGGGAGAACACCGGGGAGCTGTTTTTT
>TRBD2|TRBJ2-7|-|TRBV19
CASSGGGGSYEQYF
TGTGCCAGTTCCGGTGGGGGGGGCTCCTACGAGCAGTACTTC
>-|TRBJ2-1|-|TRBV9
CASSVQSRADNEQFF
TGTGCCAGCAGCGTACAGTCCAGGGCAGACAATGAGCAGTTCTTC
>-|TRBJ1-2|-|TRBV30
CAWSPLGQPYGYTF
TGTGCCTGGAGTCCCCTCGGACAGCCCTATGGCTACACCTTC
>-|TRBJ2-1|-|TRBV7-9
CASSLANNEQFF
TGTGCCAGCAGCTTAGCTAACAATGAGCAGTTCTTC
>-|TRBJ2-3|once|TRBV7-2
CASSLFSVVSDTQYF
TGTGCCAGCAGCTTATTTTCCGTTGTCTCAGATACGCAGTATTTT
>TRBD1|TRBJ2-5|-|TRBV5-8
CASGTWTGIGTQYF
TGTGCCAGCGGGACCTGGACAGGGATTGGGACCCAGTACTTC
>TRBD1|TRBJ2-3|-|TRBV5-1
CASRTQGASDTQYF
TGCGCCAGCAGGACACAGGGGGCGTCAGATACGCAGTATTTT
>-|TRBJ1-2|few|TRBV28
CASLGHGNYGYTF
TGTGCCAGCCTGGGACACGGTAACTATGGCTACACCTTC
>-|TRBJ2-7|-|TRBV6-6
CASTRSRLDEQYF
TGTGCCAGCACCCGAAGTCGGTTGGACGAGCAGTACTTC
>-|TRBJ2-3|-|TRBV5-6
CASSLWGDQRSTKDTQYF
TGTGCCAGCAGCTTGTGGGGGGATCAGCGCTCTACAAAAGATACGCAGTATTTT
>-|TRBJ1-2|-|TRBV4-1
CASSQGLGTLYGYTF
TGCGCCAGCAGCCAAGGTCTGGGGACGCTTTATGGCTACACCTTC
>TRBD1|TRBJ2-1|-|TRBV5-1
CASSRDRAHNEQFF
TGCGCCAGCAGCCGGGACAGAGCTCACAATGAGCAGTTCTTC
>TRBD2|TRBJ2-1|-|TRBV6-1
CASSEAYTTSGRAREQFF
TGTGCCAGCAGTGAAGCCTACACTACTAGCGGGAGGGCCAGGGAGCAGTTCTTC
>-|TRBJ1-3|-|TRBV28
CASWQASTSGNTIYF
TGTGCCAGCTGGCAGGCCTCCACATCTGGAAACACCATATATTTT
>-|TRBJ1-1|-|TRBV6-5
CASSLRGANTEAFF
TGTGCCAGCAGTTTGCGGGGGGCGAACACTGAAGCTTTCTTT
>-|TRBJ1-2|-|TRBV7-9
CASSLMGGTLGYTF
TGTGCCAGCAGCTTAATGGGGGGCACTTTGGGCTACACCTTC
>TRBD1|TRBJ2-7|-|TRBV11-2
CASSLGQAFYEQYF
TGTGCCAGCAGCCTGGGACAGGCCTTCTACGAGCAGTACTTC
>-|TRBJ2-3|once|TRBV4-1
CATAPQELADTQYF
TGCGCCACCGCACCGCAGGAACTAGCAGATACGCAGTATTTT
>TRBD2|TRBJ2-5|-|TRBV7-9
CASSLGVERESGETQYF
TGTGCCAGCAGCTTAGGGGTGGAGCGGGAGAGCGGAGAGACCCAGTACTTC
>-|TRBJ1-2|-|TRBV9
CASSKEAPYGYTF
TGTGCCAGCAGCAAGGAGGCTCCGTATGGCTACACCTTC
>TRBD1|TRBJ1-4|-|TRBV4-1
CASSPFTRQGAASYLFF
TGCGCCAGCAGCCCATTTACCAGACAGGGGGCAGCAAGTTATCTGTTTTTT
>TRBD1|TRBJ1-1|-|TRBV7-2
CASSLGTGPNTEAFF
TGTGCCAGCAGCTTAGGGACAGGGCCGAACACTGAAGCTTTCTTT
>-|TRBJ2-1|-|TRBV30
CAGRGGVSSYNEQFF
TGTGCCGGGAGGGGGGGAGTCAGCTCCTACAATGAGCAGTTCTTC
>-|TRBJ1-5|-|TRBV10-3
CAISEQDRHSNQPQHF
TGTGCCATCAGTGAGCAGGACAGACATAGCAATCAGCCCCAGCATTTT
>TRBD1|TRBJ2-1|-|TRBV6-1
CASRELGGQSYNEQFF
TGTGCCAGCAGAGAATTAGGGGGCCAGTCCTACAATGAGCAGTTCTTC
>TRBD2|TRBJ2-1|-|TRBV19
CASSMAHGAGVVDEQFF
TGTGCCAGTAGTATGGCCCACGGGGCGGGGGTTGTCGATGAGCAGTTCTTC
>TRBD2|TRBJ2-1|-|TRBV27
CASRPGTSGSHEQFF
TGTGCCAGCAGACCCGGGACTAGCGGGAGCCATGAGCAGTTCTTC
>TRBD1|TRBJ1-1|-|TRBV2
CASSKQGAEVTEAFF
TGTGCCAGCAGTAAACAGGGGGCGGAGGTCACTGAAGCTTTCTTT
>-|TRBJ2-1|once|TRBV5-1
CASSKDSYSNEQFF
TGCGCCAGCAGCAAGGACAGCTATAGCAATGAGCAGTTCTTC
>-|TRBJ1-3|-|TRBV5-5
CASSFGHFSGNTIYF
TGTGCCAGCAGCTTCGGACATTTCTCTGGAAACACCATATATTTT
>TRBD2|TRBJ2-3|few|TRBV25-1
CASSEGTSGYTDTQYF
TGTGCCAGCAGTGAGGGGACTAGCGGCTACACAGATACGCAGTATTTT
>TRBD1|TRBJ1-5|-|TRBV5-4
CASSSGGDQPQHF
TGTGCCAGCAGCTCAGGGGGCGATCAGCCCCAGCATTTT
>TRBD1|TRBJ1-6|-|TRBV6-6
CASSPGTAYSPLHF
TGTGCCAGCAGTCCCGGGACAGCTTATTCACCCCTCCACTTT
>-|TRBJ1-4|-|TRBV4-3
CASSQAHRQSNEKLFF
TGCGCCAGCAGCCAAGCACACAGGCAGTCTAATGAAAAACTGTTTTTT
>-|TRBJ1-2|-|TRBV5-1
CASSFTPGSYGYTF
TGCGCCAGCAGCTTCACACCGGGGTCCTATGGCTACACCTTC
>TRBD2|TRBJ2-3|-|TRBV18
CASSFAGADTQYF
TGTGCCAGCTCCTTCGCGGGAGCAGATACGCAGTATTTT
>-|TRBJ2-2|-|TRBV6-5
CASNRWGRTGELFF
TGTGCCAGCAATCGCTGGGGGCGGACCGGGGAGCTGTTTTTT
>TRBD1|TRBJ1-2|-|TRBV11-3
CASTIQGDGYGYTF
TGTGCCAGCACCATTCAGGGGGACGGCTATGGCTACACCTTC
>-|TRBJ1-1|once|TRBV14
CASSQGSSAGGSPRAFF
TGTGCCAGCAGCCAAGGGAGTTCAGCGGGGGGGAGCCCTCGGGCTTTCTTT
>TRBD2|TRBJ2-3|-|TRBV27
CASSPGGQRESPSTDTQYF
TGTGCCAGCAGCCCGGGGGGCCAGCGGGAGTCCCCTAGCACAGATACGCAGTATTTT
>-|TRBJ2-3|-|TRBV5-1
CASSFLSNTDTQYF
TGCGCCAGCAGCTTTTTATCCAACACAGATACGCAGTATTTT
>TRBD1|TRBJ2-2|-|TRBV9
CATSGTGVGELFF
TGTGCCACTTCCGGGACAGGGGTTGGGGAGCTGTTTTTT